The clone carrying this TCR beta chain was seen a few times. This specimen comes from a study of blood T cell repertoires in COVID-19. Across the study: Sources were T cells, B-cell-depleted T cells, or PBMCs; the material itself was cDNA or gDNA.

CDR1 SEHNR and CDR2 FQNEAQ come from the germline V gene (reference sequence). The V and J ends lost 5 bases and 3 bases respectively, with 13 bases between them. The length of the CDR3 is 14 residues. In the original processing: It was from reference gene primer amplification that nucleated cell counts were estimated. The assay was immunoSEQ multiplex PCR, and TCRdb's table has in-frame clones only and misses some. That table furnishes V, J and clone size, whereas the DNA furnished D and trimming. The profile shows fewer than 130,000 clones, 70% to 90% of them singletons. This TCR came from a human donor in a cohort sampled during active COVID-19. V gene TRBV7-9 combines with J gene TRBJ1-2; tentatively, D is TRBD1 (5 bases). The sample comprised peripheral blood. CDR3 DNA sequence: TGTGCCAGCAGCCCCGACCTGGGGCACTATGGCTACACCTTC. Its translation: CASSPDLGHYGYTF.